This TCR beta chain is drawn from a study of CD8 T cells in ankylosing spondylitis. Notes on the study in general: What seemed typical of ankylosing spondylitis blood was a TCR beta motif built from several highly homologous variants. Past research had described some motif variants in reactive arthritis synovial fluid and blood.

This clonotype was detected ten times or more. Its antigen remains unidentified. Libraries for TCR beta were made by quantitative 5'-RACE with molecular barcodes. Each CDR3 protein gets one entry after TCRdb re-called the 5' RACE reads with MiXCR. The repertoire consists of about 240,000 distinct CDR3 sequences, with 8.6% occurring once and the leading ten covering approximately 7%. The germline gives CDR1 SQVTM, CDR2 ANQGSEA. The CDR3 extends over 12 amino acids. Trimming cost V 2 bases and J 4 bases; bases outside gene matches: 0. This sequence joins TRBV29-1 and TRBJ1-1; 8 bases match TRBD1. Sequences were obtained from blood, either unsorted or a sorted T cell fraction (not recorded which). The receptor comes from a male donor with ankylosing spondylitis or in good health (not recorded which). Written as DNA, the CDR3 is TGCAGCGTTGAAACAGGGGGCACTGAAGCTTTCTTT. It translates to CSVETGGTEAFF.